These 9 T cell receptor beta chains were sequenced from one sample in a study of OX40 agonist ivuxolimab in advanced cancers. Here immunoSEQ multiplex PCR was the method, and the copy in TCRdb shows in-frame clones only, minus some. The sample has about 55,000 clones; 88% are singletons. Source: CD4+ or CD8+ T cells sorted from blood, taken in a trial of the OX40 agonist ivuxolimab. The receptors derive from an adult with an advanced solid tumor such as melanoma, head and neck, liver or kidney cancer.

The chain employs TRBV5-1 and TRBJ1-5; D gene unclear. Germline loops: CDR1 SGHRS, CDR2 YFSETQ. The germline V and J ends were trimmed by 0 bases and 4 bases, with 5 bases remaining between them. This CDR3 spans 13 amino acids. The CDR3 bases are TGCGCCAGCAGCTTGGGGTGGAATCAGCCCCAGCATTTT. Its translation: CASSLGWNQPQHF.

This CDR3 is CASSYLGPRNTEAFF. CDR3 nucleotides: TGTGCCAGCAGTTACTTGGGACCGAGGAACACTGAAGCTTTCTTT. V usage is TRBV6-5 and J usage is TRBJ1-1; D is perhaps TRBD1 (5 bases). This CDR3 has 15 residues. The ends were cut back, 1 base at V and 1 base at J, with 10 bases in the middle. In germline, CDR1 is MNHEY, CDR2 SVGAGI.

The genes are TRBV10-3 and TRBJ2-3; D gene unclear. This CDR3 spans 12 amino acids. Germline V gives CDR1 ENHRY, CDR2 SYGVKD. V lost 6 bases, J lost 5 bases, and 9 bases lay in between. The chain's CDR3 is CAISEGEDTQYF. The CDR3 DNA is TGTGCCATCAGCGAAGGAGAAGATACGCAGTATTTT.

The chain joins TRBV5-1 to TRBJ2-3; D not certain. The CDR3 is made up of 15 amino acids. Germline lookup yields CDR1 SGHRS and CDR2 YFSETQ. V was pared by 4 bases and J by 2 bases, with 14 bases between. As DNA, the CDR3 is TGCGCCAGCAGCCTCCCGGCGACCTCCACAGATACGCAGTATTTT. Amino acid sequence: CASSLPATSTDTQYF.

This clone is a singleton in its sample. CDR3 region: CAWNGGLGSNQPQHF. The CDR3 nucleotides read TGTGCCTGGAATGGGGGGTTGGGGAGCAATCAGCCCCAGCATTTT. This chain links TRBV30 with TRBJ1-5; the D gene is possibly TRBD1 (5 bases). Germline values: CDR1 GTSNPN, CDR2 SVGIG (reference sequence). CDR3 length: 15 amino acids. Trimming removed 4 bases at V and 1 base at J, with 14 bases between.

In DNA form, the CDR3 reads TGTGCCAGCAGTCCCGGCATAGCGTCGAATGAGCAGTTCTTC. Protein sequence: CASSPGIASNEQFF. The V gene is TRBV6-5, the J gene TRBJ2-1; tentative D call: TRBD2 (5 bases). The V and J ends lost 5 bases and 7 bases respectively, with 15 bases between them. Germline CDR1 is MNHEY and CDR2 is SVGAGI. The CDR3 covers 14 residues.

V is TRBV5-1 and J is TRBJ1-1; perhaps TRBD1 as D (5 bases). The CDR3 loop spans 17 amino acids. The V end was cut by 4 bases, the J end by 0 bases, with 19 bases between. Germline CDR1 and CDR2: SGHRS and YFSETQ. The CDR3 coding sequence is TGCGCCAGCAGCGACGGTGGGGTCGCGGGGCTGAACACTGAAGCTTTCTTT. Protein: CASSDGGVAGLNTEAFF.

V gene TRBV6-1 combines with J gene TRBJ2-3; 13 bases are a match to TRBD2. CDR3 length: 15 amino acids. Germline V lookup: CDR1 MNHNS, CDR2 SASEGT. V lost 7 bases, J lost 4 bases, and 5 bases stayed unmatched. The CDR3 region is CASTRLAGGPDTQYF. The CDR3 coding sequence is TGTGCCAGCACCCGACTAGCGGGAGGTCCAGATACGCAGTATTTT.

This rearrangement joins TRBV7-8 to TRBJ1-5, with 7 bases aligning to TRBD1. Trimming cost V 5 bases and J 7 bases; bases outside gene matches: 17. Germline V gene sequence: CDR1 SGHVS, CDR2 FQNEAQ. This CDR3 spans 17 amino acids. CDR3 loop: CASSLRTGTERRQPQHF. The CDR3 coding sequence is TGTGCCAGCAGCCTGAGAACCGGGACAGAAAGGCGACAGCCCCAGCATTTT.